Listed below are T cell receptor beta chains from one sample, sequenced in a study of T cells in Graves' hyperthyroidism and ophthalmopathy. TCRdb redid the calling of the multiplex PCR reads with MiXCR, one entry per CDR3 protein. This sample carries a few hundred thousand distinct CDR3 sequences, 15% to 18% of them seen once, and the ten largest clones take under 8%. What was sequenced was blood. The receptors were sampled from a woman in her 30s with Graves' hyperthyroidism. Each CDR3 is given with its conserved first and last residue. A D gene is named only where the DNA matches it firmly. A clone size is listed for some rows: how often the clone was seen (once, few, many), or a class if it is expanded.

.,TRBV12-3/TRBV12-4,few,TRBJ2-5,CASSSLEETQYF,TGTGCCAGCAGTTCACTAGAAGAGACCCAGTACTTC
.,TRBV6-1,.,TRBJ2-3,CASSQGGGSSTDTQYF,TGTGCCAGCAGTCAGGGGGGCGGGAGTAGCACAGATACGCAGTATTTT
.,TRBV5-4,.,TRBJ1-1,CASSPDSSYTEAFF,TGTGCCAGCAGCCCGGACAGTTCTTACACTGAAGCTTTCTTT
.,TRBV7-8,few,TRBJ1-5,CTSSLGAGAIGYGNQPQHF,TGTACCAGCAGCTTAGGGGCAGGGGCCATAGGGTATGGCAATCAGCCCCAGCATTTT
TRBD2,TRBV6-2/TRBV6-3,many,TRBJ2-3,CASSYSGTSGRASDTQYF,TGTGCCAGCAGTTACTCCGGGACTAGCGGGAGGGCCTCGGATACGCAGTATTTT
TRBD1,TRBV6-1,few,TRBJ1-5,CASSVRLGTGAGTSQHF,TGTGCCAGCAGTGTCCGCCTCGGGACAGGGGCGGGGACGTCCCAGCATTTT
TRBD1,TRBV12-3/TRBV12-4,many,TRBJ1-1,CASSFGGTGMNTEAFF,TGTGCCAGCAGTTTCGGAGGGACAGGTATGAACACTGAAGCTTTCTTT
TRBD1,TRBV5-1,.,TRBJ1-2,CASSLVGQGPYGYTF,TGCGCCAGCAGCTTAGTCGGACAGGGGCCCTATGGCTACACCTTC
.,TRBV30,many,TRBJ2-1,CAWRRGGYNEQFF,TGTGCCTGGAGGCGAGGGGGGTACAATGAGCAGTTCTTC
TRBD1,TRBV20-1,few,TRBJ2-1,CSARVFGTAIIHEQFF,TGCAGTGCTAGAGTCTTCGGGACAGCGATCATCCATGAGCAGTTCTTC